Given below is one TCR beta chain in context. The antigen remains undetermined. The CDR3 is 13 amino acids. CDR1 and CDR2 from the germline V gene are MGHDK and SYGVNS. The V gene end was trimmed by 1 base and the J gene end by 10 bases; junction bases not matched to a gene: 2. The PCR contained 60 Vbeta and 13 Jbeta primers. TCRdb keeps only in-frame clones here, not all; method: immunoSEQ multiplex PCR. This sample's clone table lists 100,000 or so clones. The source of the sample is a study of cytomegalovirus exposure and HLA in healthy donors. Study-level results: The study recorded over 150 TCR beta chains that were cytomegalovirus-associated. Per a prior analysis, the majority of TCR beta V segments were productive roughly 90% or roughly 30% of the time. Roughly uniform depth of sequencing across donors was assumed in presence/absence analyses.

Sequencing was carried out using PBMCs. This TCR derives from a man aged 50-60 years in good health and CMV-seronegative. The chain uses TRBV25-1 and TRBJ2-3; 10 positions agree with TRBD2. CDR3 DNA: TGTGCCAGCAGTGAATCGGGACTAGCGTCGCAGTATTTT. It codes for CASSESGLASQYF.